This passage covers 32 T cell receptor beta chains from one sample sequenced in a study of T cells after yellow fever vaccination (dated by TCRdb to between 2019 and 2020). Per the publication, the treatment or condition label means: live attenuated yellow fever vaccine strain. The library came from 5' RACE. The sequencer was an Illumina HiSeq 2500. TCRdb redid the processing of the public reads, applying fastp at Q25 and MiXCR, and retained in-frame beta chains. Under each unique CDR3 protein, matching rows form one entry showing the most common genes and DNA. The sample table lists around 350,000 distinct CDR3 sequences, 6.2% of them with a count of one. The top ten clones comprise over 12% of the sample. This specimen was PBMCs, taken 5 days after the yellow fever booster vaccination. Receptor source: a man aged 25 to 45 who received the YFV17D yellow fever vaccine.

This clonotype was recorded at least ten times. This chain connects TRBV29-1 to TRBJ1-1; D gene ambiguous. Trimming shortened V by 3 bases and J by 1 base, and 6 bases separated the two germline ends. This CDR3 comprises 12 residues. CDR1 is SQVTM, CDR2 ANQGSEA, per germline. This chain's CDR3 is CSVDWRNTEAFF. In DNA, the CDR3 is TGCAGCGTTGACTGGAGGAACACTGAAGCTTTCTTT.

This clonotype was seen more than once but under ten times. This chain uses TRBV12-3 or TRBV12-4 with TRBJ2-3; possibly TRBD1 or TRBD2 for D (6 bases each). V lost 0 bases and J lost 5, with 15 bases in between. The CDR3 spans 16 residues. The CDR3 coding sequence is TGTGCCAGCAGTTTAGCCTCGGGGGCGCAGGGAGATACGCAGTATTTT. Translated: CASSLASGAQGDTQYF.

This clonotype has just a few counts. The junction and the germline gene differ at one end; a read error may be behind it. The gene calls are TRBV10-3 and TRBJ2-2; 7 nucleotides line up with TRBD1. This CDR3 has 13 amino acids. CDR1 and CDR2 from the germline V gene are ENHRY and SYGVKD. The CDR3 sequence: CALGQENAGELFF. The CDR3 bases are TGTGCCCTAGGACAGGAGAACGCCGGGGAGCTGTTTTTT.

This clonotype was recorded many times. The V gene is TRBV6-5, the J gene TRBJ2-1; 9 bases map to TRBD2. The trim removed 2 bases at V and 0 bases at J, leaving 11 bases unmatched. Germline values: CDR1 MNHEY, CDR2 SVGAGI. This CDR3 has 19 residues. CDR3 loop: CASSYLAGASGISYNEQFF. CDR3 DNA: TGTGCCAGCAGTTACCTCGCGGGGGCTAGCGGGATCTCCTACAATGAGCAGTTCTTC.

The V gene is TRBV18, the J gene TRBJ2-3; 7 positions agree with TRBD2. The CDR3 length is 14 residues. After removal of 3 bases from V and 4 bases from J, the junction contained 4 bases not matched to a gene. Germline loops: CDR1 KGHSH, CDR2 LQKENI. The CDR3 bases are TGTGCCAGCTCACCCGACGCGGGGGCAGATACGCAGTATTTT. This translates into CASSPDAGADTQYF.

This clonotype was counted ten times or more. CDR3: CASSLGAVYEQYF. The DNA of the CDR3 is TGTGCCAGCAGCTTAGGAGCAGTCTACGAGCAGTACTTC. The chain is built from TRBV7-6 and TRBJ2-7; D gene ambiguous. CDR1 is SGHVS and CDR2 is FNYEAQ in the germline V gene. V was trimmed by 1 base and J by 3 bases, leaving 7 bases between them. The CDR3 has 13 amino acids.

Only a few counts were recorded for this clonotype. The chain couples TRBV11-2 to TRBJ2-7; D call uncertain. Trimming cost V 5 bases and J 2 bases, with 16 bases left between them. CDR1 SGHAT and CDR2 FQNNGV come from the germline V gene. The length of the CDR3 is 15 residues. The CDR3, as DNA: TGTGCCAGCAGCGTTTACGCTAACCAACCCTACGAGCAGTACTTC. This codes for CASSVYANQPYEQYF. Based on the CDR3 plus reference TRBV11-2 and TRBJ2-7, the full variable domain is EAGVAQSPRYKIIEKRQSVAFWCNPISGHATLYWYQQILGQGPKLLIQFQNNGVVDDSQLPKDRFSAERLKGVDSTLKIQPAKLEDSAVYLCASSVYANQPYEQYFGPGTRLTVT.

This clonotype was seen at least ten times. The chain recombines TRBV7-9 with TRBJ1-4; D is undetermined. This CDR3 comprises 15 residues. Germline V lookup: CDR1 SEHNR, CDR2 FQNEAQ (reference sequence). V lost 4 bases and J lost 1, with 10 bases in between. CDR3 protein: CASSSRTLTNEKLFF. The CDR3 DNA reads TGTGCCAGCAGCTCACGGACGCTAACTAATGAAAAACTGTTTTTT.

Only a few counts were recorded for this clonotype. V usage is TRBV10-3 and J usage is TRBJ1-1; 8 bases agree with TRBD1. Trimming removed 6 bases from V and 11 bases from J; junction bases left unmatched: 8. The CDR3 loop spans 12 amino acids. The V gene's germline CDR1 is ENHRY and CDR2 SYGVKD. The DNA for the CDR3 is TGTGCCATCAGCCCGACAGGGGAAAAGGCTTTCTTT. This gives the protein CAISPTGEKAFF.

This clonotype was observed at least ten times. The V call is TRBV7-7, the J call TRBJ1-5; D is possibly TRBD1 (5 bases). CDR1 is SSHAT, CDR2 FNYEAQ, per germline (reference sequence). V shed 2 bases and J shed 3 bases, with 14 bases lying between them. The CDR3 is 16 residues long. CDR3 residues: CASSLCLRDVNQPQHF. The CDR3 DNA follows: TGTGCCAGCAGCTTATGTCTGAGGGACGTCAATCAGCCCCAGCATTTT.

The J gene is TRBJ2-2, the V gene TRBV18; D call uncertain. Trimming shortened V by 2 bases and J by 0 bases, and 16 bases separated the two germline ends. The CDR3 consists of 18 residues. Germline loops: CDR1 KGHSH, CDR2 LQKENI. CDR3 sequence: CASSPDPPGPSNTGELFF. The CDR3 DNA reads as TGTGCCAGCTCACCAGATCCCCCAGGCCCTTCGAACACCGGGGAGCTGTTTTTT.

This clonotype was counted a few times. This sequence joins TRBV3-1 and TRBJ1-2, with D possibly TRBD1 on 6 matching bases. Germline CDR1 is LGHDT and CDR2 is YNNKEL (reference sequence). Trimming shortened V by 6 bases and J by 2 bases, and 13 bases separated the two germline ends. CDR3 length equals 14 residues. CDR3 sequence reads: CASSHFDRNYGYTF. The CDR3 DNA reads as TGTGCCAGCAGTCACTTCGACAGGAACTATGGCTACACCTTC.

This chain uses TRBV29-1 with TRBJ2-5; no clear D gene. Germline V CDR1 and CDR2: SQVTM, ANQGSEA. The germline V and J ends were trimmed by 4 bases and 0 bases, with 6 bases remaining between them. The CDR3 runs 12 residues. The CDR3 nucleotides are TGCAGCGTTGCTGAAAACCAAGAGACCCAGTACTTC. This codes for CSVAENQETQYF. Looking up the rest from reference TRBV29-1 and TRBJ2-5 gives the full variable domain: SAVISQKPSRDICQRGTSLTIQCQVDSQVTMMFWYRQQPGQSLTLIATANQGSEATYESGFVIDKFPISRPNLTFSTLTVSNMSPEDSSIYLCSVAENQETQYFGPGTRLLVL.

This rearrangement joins TRBV5-1 to TRBJ2-3; tentatively, D is TRBD2 (6 bases). CDR3 length: 16 residues. Trimming removed 3 bases at V and 1 base at J, with 15 bases between. The germline gives CDR1 SGHRS, CDR2 YFSETQ. The CDR3 sequence is CASSWGLGDGTDTQYF. CDR3 DNA: TGCGCCAGCAGCTGGGGACTCGGGGACGGCACAGATACGCAGTATTTT.

V gene TRBV5-1 combines with J gene TRBJ2-3, with TRBD1 matching over 8 bases. The CDR3 extends over 15 amino acids. The ends lost 4 bases at V and 0 bases at J; junction bases unmatched: 4. Per the germline V gene, CDR1 is SGHRS and CDR2 is YFSETQ. CDR3 coding DNA: TGCGCCAGCAGCGTGACAGGGGTCAGCACAGATACGCAGTATTTT. Its translation: CASSVTGVSTDTQYF.

This chain links TRBV11-1 with TRBJ2-3, with 15 bases that match TRBD2. With 3 bases clipped from V and 4 bases from J, the junction kept 8 bases outside the gene matches. Germline CDR1 is SGHAT and CDR2 is FQDESV (reference sequence). The CDR3 length is 18 residues. The CDR3 is CASSFRTSGRAGADTQYF. CDR3 coding DNA: TGTGCCAGCAGCTTCAGGACTAGCGGGAGGGCCGGCGCAGATACGCAGTATTTT. The full variable domain, in which reference TRBV11-1 and TRBJ2-3 provide the parts outside the CDR3, is EAEVAQSPRYKITEKSQAVAFWCDPISGHATLYWYRQILGQGPELLVQFQDESVVDDSQLPKDRFSAERLKGVDSTLKIQPAELGDSAMYLCASSFRTSGRAGADTQYFGPGTRLTVL.

This clonotype has at least ten counts. The chain carries TRBV23-1 and TRBJ2-1, with D perhaps matching TRBD2 (6 bases). TRBV23-1 is flagged as an ORF with uncertain function. Between the trimmed V and J ends, which lost 0 bases and 8 bases, there was a span of 11 bases. This CDR3 is built from 14 residues. The CDR3 DNA is TGCGCCAGCAGTCAATCTAGGCCTAGCGATGAGCAGTTCTTC. This encodes CASSQSRPSDEQFF.

This clonotype appeared many times. V and J are TRBV12-3 or TRBV12-4 and TRBJ1-1, with no clear D. The V end lost 6 bases, the J end lost 7 bases, and 12 bases lay between the germline ends. CDR3 length: 12 residues. This CDR3 reads CASRPEDREAFF. The CDR3 DNA sequence: TGTGCCAGCAGACCAGAGGATCGTGAAGCTTTCTTT.

This clonotype has at least ten counts. This chain joins TRBV6-5 and TRBJ2-3, with D possibly being TRBD1 or TRBD2 (5 bases each). This CDR3 spans 16 amino acids. V shed 0 bases and J shed 3 bases, with 13 bases lying between them. Germline-derived CDR1 and CDR2 are MNHEY and SVGAGI. CDR3 nucleotides: TGTGCCAGCAGTTACTCACCGAGGGGTTTTACAGATACGCAGTATTTT. Amino acids: CASSYSPRGFTDTQYF.

This sequence joins TRBV19 and TRBJ1-1; D is ambiguous. Germline-derived CDR1 and CDR2 are LNHDA and SQIVND (reference sequence). Trimming took 5 bases from V and 7 from J, leaving 11 bases between them. The CDR3 runs 12 residues. The CDR3 is CASSPITREAFF. The CDR3 bases are TGTGCCAGTAGTCCGATAACGCGTGAAGCTTTCTTT.

This clonotype has just a few counts. The chain carries TRBV7-2 and TRBJ2-1; the match to TRBD2 covers 15 bases. The CDR3 length is 16 residues. CDR1 SGHTA and CDR2 FQGNSA come from the germline V gene. V gave up 7 bases and J gave up 15 bases; unmatched junction bases: 16. The CDR3 nucleotides read TGTGCCAGCATCCTTCGGACTAGCGGGAGGGCCCTCGGTCCGTTCTTC. It is translated as CASILRTSGRALGPFF.

This clonotype was counted at least ten times. This rearrangement joins TRBV29-1 to TRBJ2-5; possible D gene TRBD2, 6 bases. The CDR3 runs 12 residues. Trimming pared 6 bases from V and 3 bases from J, leaving 11 bases between. Germline CDR1 SQVTM, CDR2 ANQGSEA. In nucleotides, the CDR3 is TGCAGCGTCATTAGCGGAGAAGAGACCCAGTACTTC. Its translation is CSVISGEETQYF.

This clonotype was counted only a few times. This chain connects TRBV13 to TRBJ2-3, with 10 bases lining up with TRBD2. This CDR3 is 14 amino acids long. With 5 bases clipped from V and 3 bases from J, the junction kept 2 bases outside the gene matches. Germline values: CDR1 PRHDT, CDR2 FYEKMQ (reference sequence). DNA for the CDR3: TGTGCCAGCAGCACGGGACTAGCGACAGATACGCAGTATTTT. Translated: CASSTGLATDTQYF.

The gene calls are TRBV2 and TRBJ2-1; TRBD2 matches at 13 bases. Germline V gives CDR1 SNHLY, CDR2 FYNNEI. The CDR3 consists of 15 residues. With V trimmed by 5 bases and J by 6 bases, 4 bases remained unmatched. CDR3 residues: CASSIRLAGGNEQFF. For the CDR3, the DNA is TGTGCCAGCAGTATCCGACTAGCGGGGGGCAATGAGCAGTTCTTC.

This clonotype was recorded a few times. The CDR3 region has the DNA TGCAGCGTTGCGGTCACGATACAAGAGACCCAGTACTTC. Encoded protein: CSVAVTIQETQYF. The chain carries TRBV29-1 and TRBJ2-5; D is unclear. This CDR3 region has 13 residues. Germline-derived CDR1 and CDR2 are SQVTM and ANQGSEA. V was clipped by 4 bases and J by 2 bases, with 11 bases between them.

This clonotype was counted at least ten times. This chain uses TRBV10-2 with TRBJ2-7, with D possibly TRBD1 on 5 matching bases. Germline V gene lookup returns CDR1 WSHSY and CDR2 SAAADI. CDR3 length equals 13 residues. Trimming left V 10 bases short and J 6 bases short, with 19 bases between. CDR3 in amino acids: CATRRGLGSEQYF. The CDR3 coding sequence is TGCGCCACCAGAAGGGGCCTTGGGTCCGAGCAGTACTTC.

The chain is built from TRBV7-2 and TRBJ1-4, with D possibly being TRBD1 (6 bases). The CDR3 has 15 amino acids. V was shortened by 4 bases and J by 4 bases, with 13 bases between the two germline ends. CDR1 and CDR2 from the germline V gene are SGHTA and FQGNSA. The DNA for the CDR3 is TGTGCCAGCAGCTGGACAGATTCTTATAATGAAAAACTGTTTTTT. This encodes CASSWTDSYNEKLFF.

This rearrangement joins TRBV29-1 to TRBJ1-2; a possible D gene is TRBD1 (6 bases). The CDR3 runs to 12 residues. Germline V gives CDR1 SQVTM, CDR2 ANQGSEA. V was cut by 2 bases and J by 5 bases, with 9 bases left in between. CDR3 residues: CSVEKGGYGYTF. CDR3 nucleotide sequence: TGCAGCGTTGAAAAGGGGGGGTATGGCTACACCTTC.

This clonotype was observed a few times. The chain combines TRBV11-2 with TRBJ1-1; D is unresolved. The germline V and J ends were trimmed by 1 base and 1 base, with 10 bases remaining between them. CDR1 SGHAT and CDR2 FQNNGV come from the germline V gene. CDR3 size: 15 residues. As DNA, the CDR3 is TGTGCCAGCAGCTTAGTGGGTTTGCCGAACACTGAAGCTTTCTTT. It translates to CASSLVGLPNTEAFF.

This clonotype was seen ten or more times. This CDR3 is CASSQEEGGAAYEQYF. DNA for the CDR3: TGTGCCAGCAGCCAGGAGGAAGGGGGGGCGGCCTACGAGCAGTACTTC. The genes are TRBV4-2 and TRBJ2-7, with D tentatively TRBD2 (7 bases). V was shortened by 3 bases and J by 2 bases, with 17 bases between the two germline ends. Germline V lookup: CDR1 LGHNA, CDR2 YNFKEQ. This CDR3 comprises 16 residues.

This chain links TRBV20-1 with TRBJ2-3, with a possible D match to TRBD2 (6 bases). The CDR3 length is 13 residues. V was pared by 3 bases and J by 11 bases, with 18 bases between. Germline V gene data show CDR1 as DFQATT and CDR2 as SNEGSKA (reference sequence). The CDR3 is CSASMLAPRVQYF. The CDR3, as DNA: TGCAGTGCTAGCATGCTAGCGCCGCGCGTGCAGTATTTT.

This rearrangement joins TRBV7-2 to TRBJ2-1; D is possibly TRBD2 (6 bases). CDR3 length: 15 amino acids. Germline V gene sequence: CDR1 SGHTA, CDR2 FQGNSA. V shed 1 base and J shed 4 bases, with 11 bases lying between them. The CDR3 region is CASSLGPSVYNEQFF. CDR3 nucleotide sequence: TGTGCCAGCAGCTTAGGTCCTAGCGTATACAATGAGCAGTTCTTC. The full variable domain, rest sourced from reference TRBV7-2 and TRBJ2-1, is GAGVSQSPSNKVTEKGKDVELRCDPISGHTALYWYRQSLGQGLEFLIYFQGNSAPDKSGLPSDRFSAERTGGSVSTLTIQRTQQEDSAVYLCASSLGPSVYNEQFFGPGTRLTVL.